These 31 T cell receptor beta chains originate from one sample sequenced in a study of CD8 T cells in Susac syndrome (dated by TCRdb to about 2019). Library construction relied on the immunoSEQ multiplex PCR assay. RNA was extracted using the RNeasy kit, and roughly 0.45 to 1 microgram was reverse transcribed with random hexamers. Using fastp trimming at Q25 and MiXCR clonotype assembly, TCRdb reanalyzed the public sequencing data and kept in-frame beta chains. Here each entry gathers all rows of one CDR3 protein and keeps the most common genes and DNA. The sample table holds about 210,000 distinct CDR3 sequences, of which 95% were seen once. 0.085% to 0.095% of the sample is held by the ten biggest clonotypes. The sequenced sample was CD4+ T cells from PBMCs. These receptors were taken from a human donor with multiple sclerosis.

The chain recombines TRBV24-1 with TRBJ2-2, with unresolved D. V lost 6 bases, J lost 4 bases, and 5 bases lay in between. The CDR3 spans 12 residues. CDR1 is KGHDR, CDR2 SFDVKD, per germline. Here the CDR3 reads CATSPPTGELFF. The CDR3 DNA sequence: TGTGCCACCAGTCCCCCCACCGGGGAGCTGTTTTTT.

The V gene is TRBV25-1, the J gene TRBJ2-5; 7 positions agree with TRBD1. The CDR3 consists of 14 residues. CDR1 and CDR2 from the germline V gene are MGHDK and SYGVNS. The J segment lost 5 bases and the V segment lost 5 bases, leaving 8 bases of the junction unmatched. The DNA of the CDR3 is TGTGCCAGCAGTTCACAGGGGTTTGGGGAGACCCAGTACTTC. Residues: CASSSQGFGETQYF.

This clonotype showed up just a few times. This chain connects TRBV6-5 to TRBJ1-2; maybe TRBD1 (5 bases). The germline V gene has CDR1 MNHEY and CDR2 SVGAGI. The CDR3 spans 11 residues. The ends were cut back, 2 bases at V and 7 bases at J, with 5 bases in the middle. CDR3: CASSYRGGYTF. The CDR3, as DNA: TGTGCCAGCAGTTACAGGGGTGGCTACACCTTC.

The chain carries TRBV29-1 and TRBJ1-1; D gene ambiguous. Trimming removed 3 bases from V and 0 bases from J, with 8 bases in between. The germline CDR1 and CDR2 sequences are SQVTM and ANQGSEA. The CDR3 runs 13 residues. DNA of the CDR3: TGCAGCGTTGACGAGCGAATGAACACTGAAGCTTTCTTT. Translating gives CSVDERMNTEAFF.

The chain combines TRBV15 with TRBJ2-7; D is possibly TRBD1 (5 bases). V was pared by 0 bases and J by 2 bases, with 8 bases between. Germline CDR1 is LNHNV and CDR2 is YYDKDF (reference sequence). The CDR3 contains 14 residues. Written as DNA, the CDR3 is TGTGCCACCAGCAGAGACAGGGTGGCCTACGAGCAGTACTTC. Its translation is CATSRDRVAYEQYF.

This clonotype was seen only once. The V gene is TRBV14, the J gene TRBJ2-5, with a tentative D call TRBD1 (5 bases). Germline V gene lookup returns CDR1 SGHDN and CDR2 FVKESK. CDR3 length: 16 residues. Deletions cut 1 base from V and 2 bases from J, with 14 bases between. CDR3 protein: CASSQVIGATQETQYF. For the CDR3, the DNA is TGTGCCAGCAGCCAAGTGATTGGGGCCACTCAAGAGACCCAGTACTTC.

J is TRBJ1-1 and V is TRBV18; the match to TRBD1 covers 8 bases. Germline loops: CDR1 KGHSH, CDR2 LQKENI. The CDR3 runs 14 residues. After removal of 8 bases from V and 4 bases from J, the junction contained 9 bases not matched to a gene. The CDR3 region is CASLQDRAATEAFF. The CDR3 DNA sequence: TGTGCCAGCCTCCAGGACAGGGCCGCCACTGAAGCTTTCTTT.

V usage is TRBV14 and J usage is TRBJ2-7; 9 bases map to TRBD1. CDR1 SGHDN and CDR2 FVKESK come from the germline V gene. V lost 3 bases and J lost 4; bases outside the gene matches: 7. The CDR3 sequence is 15 residues long. CDR3 coding DNA: TGTGCCAGCAGCCACACAGGGGGCGCAAGATACGAGCAGTACTTC. Translating it yields CASSHTGGARYEQYF.

V is TRBV10-3 and J is TRBJ2-5; D is uncertain. CDR1 is ENHRY and CDR2 is SYGVKD in the germline V gene. This CDR3 is 11 amino acids long. Trimming shortened V by 3 bases and J by 4 bases, and 3 bases separated the two germline ends. The CDR3 region is CAISDRETQYF. CDR3 nucleotides: TGTGCCATCAGTGATCGAGAGACCCAGTACTTC.

This chain joins TRBV12-3 or TRBV12-4 and TRBJ2-7; D gene uncertain. CDR3 length: 13 amino acids. The V and J ends lost 1 base and 6 bases respectively, with 10 bases between them. CDR3 protein: CASSLGPGREQYF. DNA of the CDR3: TGTGCCAGCAGTTTAGGGCCGGGTCGCGAGCAGTACTTC.

The V call is TRBV27, the J call TRBJ1-5; D perhaps matches TRBD1 (5 bases). The CDR3 consists of 14 residues. Trimming took off 2 bases at V and 6 bases at J, with 11 bases between the two ends. The germline gives CDR1 MNHEY, CDR2 SMNVEV (reference sequence). For the CDR3, the DNA is TGTGCCAGCAGTTTAGGGGCGCTAGTTCAGCCCCAGCATTTT. Amino acid sequence: CASSLGALVQPQHF.

V is TRBV3-1 and J is TRBJ2-5; possibly TRBD2 for D (5 bases). The CDR3 contains 14 residues. Germline V lookup: CDR1 LGHDT, CDR2 YNNKEL (reference sequence). The V and J ends lost 5 bases and 1 base respectively, with 11 bases between them. CDR3 sequence reads: CASSTRGGQETQYF. CDR3 sequence (DNA): TGTGCCAGCAGCACTCGTGGAGGCCAAGAGACCCAGTACTTC.

The gene calls are TRBV27 and TRBJ2-3; tentatively, D is TRBD1 (5 bases). Germline V CDR1 and CDR2: MNHEY, SMNVEV (reference sequence). This CDR3 contains 15 residues. With 5 bases removed from V and 2 bases from J, the gap between germline ends came to 14 bases. The DNA of the CDR3 is TGTGCCAGCAGTCCAGGGAAGAGGTACACAGATACGCAGTATTTT. Amino acid sequence: CASSPGKRYTDTQYF.

This chain joins TRBV2 and TRBJ2-7; 8 nucleotides match TRBD2. Germline CDR1 and CDR2: SNHLY and FYNNEI. The length of the CDR3 is 13 residues. The V segment lost 9 bases and the J segment 3 bases; nucleotides outside the gene matches: 7. The CDR3 DNA reads TGTGCCAGTGCTAGCGGGCACTACTACGAGCAGTACTTC. It codes for CASASGHYYEQYF.

V usage is TRBV27 and J usage is TRBJ1-2; D is undetermined. Trimming shortened V by 0 bases and J by 6 bases, and 11 bases separated the two germline ends. The CDR3 spans 14 residues. The V gene's germline CDR1 is MNHEY and CDR2 SMNVEV (reference sequence). The CDR3 DNA follows: TGTGCCAGCAGTTTATCGGCTGGTTTTGATGGCTACACCTTC. Protein product: CASSLSAGFDGYTF.

The rearrangement uses TRBV27 and TRBJ1-6; 9 bases are a match to TRBD1. This CDR3 is 14 amino acids long. Germline V gene lookup returns CDR1 MNHEY and CDR2 SMNVEV (reference sequence). The trim removed 6 bases at V and 10 bases at J, leaving 7 bases unmatched. The CDR3 is CASSPDRGGSPLHF. The CDR3 bases are TGTGCCAGCAGCCCTGACAGGGGGGGCTCACCCCTCCACTTT.

V gene TRBV29-1 combines with J gene TRBJ2-3; D might be TRBD2 (5 bases). The germline gives CDR1 SQVTM, CDR2 ANQGSEA. The length of the CDR3 is 14 residues. V lost 1 base to trimming and J lost 7 bases, with 15 bases between them. The CDR3: CSVEGGRARNTQYF. The CDR3 DNA is TGCAGCGTTGAAGGCGGGCGGGCCAGGAATACGCAGTATTTT.

The chain joins TRBV5-6 to TRBJ2-1; 13 bases are shared with TRBD2. Germline-derived CDR1 and CDR2 are SGHDT and YYEEEE. Trimming removed 7 bases from V and 7 bases from J; junction bases left unmatched: 14. The CDR3 spans 17 residues. DNA of the CDR3: TGTGCCAGCCTCAGGACTAGCGGGAGCGGTGCTGGGAATGAGCAGTTCTTC. As protein: CASLRTSGSGAGNEQFF.

The chain joins TRBV29-1 to TRBJ2-1; 11 bases match TRBD2. With V trimmed by 5 bases and J by 0 bases, 12 bases remained unmatched. The CDR3 totals 18 residues. Germline-derived CDR1 and CDR2 are SQVTM and ANQGSEA. CDR3 nucleotide sequence: TGCAGCGTTAAAGCCGGGACTAGCGGATTGGCCTCCTACAATGAGCAGTTCTTC. Its protein product is CSVKAGTSGLASYNEQFF.

This clonotype appeared once. This rearrangement joins TRBV7-2 to TRBJ2-1, with 11 bases aligning to TRBD2. CDR1 is SGHTA, CDR2 FQGNSA, per germline. The CDR3 is made up of 18 amino acids. The ends lost 3 bases at V and 3 bases at J; junction bases unmatched: 10. The CDR3 loop is CASSFPSLGLAVYNEQFF. The DNA for the CDR3 is TGTGCCAGCAGCTTTCCTTCTTTGGGACTAGCGGTCTACAATGAGCAGTTCTTC. The full variable domain, rest sourced from reference TRBV7-2 and TRBJ2-1, is GAGVSQSPSNKVTEKGKDVELRCDPISGHTALYWYRQSLGQGLEFLIYFQGNSAPDKSGLPSDRFSAERTGGSVSTLTIQRTQQEDSAVYLCASSFPSLGLAVYNEQFFGPGTRLTVL.

The chain uses TRBV24-1 and TRBJ2-1, with D perhaps given as TRBD1 or TRBD2 (5 bases each). The length of the CDR3 is 12 residues. Trimming cost V 9 bases and J 4 bases, with 9 bases left between them. Germline loops: CDR1 KGHDR, CDR2 SFDVKD. The CDR3 here is CATGTGYNEQFF. CDR3 in DNA: TGTGCCACCGGGACGGGGTACAATGAGCAGTTCTTC.

The genes are TRBV27 and TRBJ2-3; D ambiguous. The V end lost 3 bases, the J end lost 1 base, and 14 bases lay between the germline ends. In germline, CDR1 is MNHEY, CDR2 SMNVEV (reference sequence). This CDR3 is 16 amino acids long. Here the CDR3 reads CASSFDRTARTDTQYF. The CDR3 coding sequence is TGTGCCAGCAGTTTCGACCGGACGGCCCGCACAGATACGCAGTATTTT.

The V gene is TRBV5-6, the J gene TRBJ2-1; 7 nucleotides line up with TRBD1. CDR3 length equals 15 residues. Losses at the gene ends were 0 bases for V and 5 bases for J; bases not matched to a gene: 5. CDR1 is SGHDT, CDR2 YYEEEE, per germline. The CDR3, as DNA: TGTGCCAGCAGCTTGGTGGGACAGCCCCACAATGAGCAGTTCTTC. It is translated as CASSLVGQPHNEQFF.

The rearrangement uses TRBV7-3 and TRBJ2-3; D is uncertain. The CDR3 runs to 14 residues. Germline V gene lookup returns CDR1 SGHTA and CDR2 FQGTGA. Deletions cut 2 bases from V and 6 bases from J, with 12 bases between. CDR3 loop: CASSLSRIADTQYF. CDR3 DNA: TGTGCCAGCAGCTTATCGAGGATTGCTGATACGCAGTATTTT. The whole variable domain, remainder taken from reference TRBV7-3 and TRBJ2-3, is GAGVSQTPSNKVTEKGKYVELRCDPISGHTALYWYRQSLGQGPEFLIYFQGTGAADDSGLPNDRFFAVRPEGSVSTLKIQRTERGDSAVYLCASSLSRIADTQYFGPGTRLTVL.

This sequence joins TRBV18 and TRBJ1-1; D gene ambiguous. CDR3 length: 11 amino acids. V lost 4 bases and J lost 8, with 8 bases in between. CDR1 is KGHSH, CDR2 LQKENI, per germline. Here the CDR3 DNA reads TGTGCCAGCTCACTACTTAAAGAAGCTTTCTTT. This codes for CASSLLKEAFF.

The chain combines TRBV3-1 with TRBJ2-5; D is undetermined. Germline V gene data show CDR1 as LGHDT and CDR2 as YNNKEL (reference sequence). The CDR3 loop spans 12 amino acids. Trimming took off 1 base at V and 6 bases at J, with 6 bases between the two ends. The CDR3 is CASSQVGQTQYF. The CDR3 coding sequence is TGTGCCAGCAGCCAAGTAGGGCAGACCCAGTACTTC.

The rearrangement uses TRBV3-1 and TRBJ2-1; 9 bases align to TRBD2. The V segment lost 4 bases and the J segment 2 bases; nucleotides outside the gene matches: 6. CDR1 LGHDT and CDR2 YNNKEL come from the germline V gene (reference sequence). This CDR3 is 16 amino acids long. The CDR3 reads CASSLISGGPYNEQFF. The DNA for the CDR3 is TGTGCCAGCAGCCTGATTAGCGGGGGCCCCTACAATGAGCAGTTCTTC.

The chain is built from TRBV20-1 and TRBJ2-7; D is ambiguous. There are 13 residues in the CDR3. Germline CDR1 DFQATT, CDR2 SNEGSKA (reference sequence). Trimming took off 6 bases at V and 0 bases at J, with 12 bases between the two ends. DNA of the CDR3: TGCAGTGCCCGCCGACAAGTCTCCTACGAGCAGTACTTC. It translates to CSARRQVSYEQYF.

The chain employs TRBV20-1 and TRBJ1-5; 7 bases line up with TRBD1. The CDR3 sequence is 14 residues long. CDR1 and CDR2 from the germline V gene are DFQATT and SNEGSKA (reference sequence). J gave up 5 bases and V 6 bases, and 10 bases lay outside the gene matches. CDR3 sequence reads: CSATTGEGHQPQHF. As DNA, the CDR3 is TGCAGTGCCACCACAGGGGAAGGGCATCAGCCCCAGCATTTT.

This chain joins TRBV11-2 and TRBJ1-2; D is uncertain. V was pared by 5 bases and J by 6 bases, with 7 bases between. CDR1 SGHAT and CDR2 FQNNGV come from the germline V gene. The CDR3 consists of 11 residues. In DNA, the CDR3 is TGTGCCAGCAGCCCAGTACATGGCTACACCTTC. Translating it yields CASSPVHGYTF. Variable domain in full (rest from reference TRBV11-2 and TRBJ1-2): EAGVAQSPRYKIIEKRQSVAFWCNPISGHATLYWYQQILGQGPKLLIQFQNNGVVDDSQLPKDRFSAERLKGVDSTLKIQPAKLEDSAVYLCASSPVHGYTFGSGTRLTVV.

The J gene is TRBJ2-7, the V gene TRBV5-1, with a weak D call TRBD1 (6 bases). The CDR3 runs to 15 residues. Germline-derived CDR1 and CDR2 are SGHRS and YFSETQ. With 2 bases removed from V and 2 bases from J, the gap between germline ends came to 14 bases. CDR3: CASSLSGTLTYEQYF. CDR3 bases: TGCGCCAGCAGCTTATCCGGGACACTTACCTACGAGCAGTACTTC.